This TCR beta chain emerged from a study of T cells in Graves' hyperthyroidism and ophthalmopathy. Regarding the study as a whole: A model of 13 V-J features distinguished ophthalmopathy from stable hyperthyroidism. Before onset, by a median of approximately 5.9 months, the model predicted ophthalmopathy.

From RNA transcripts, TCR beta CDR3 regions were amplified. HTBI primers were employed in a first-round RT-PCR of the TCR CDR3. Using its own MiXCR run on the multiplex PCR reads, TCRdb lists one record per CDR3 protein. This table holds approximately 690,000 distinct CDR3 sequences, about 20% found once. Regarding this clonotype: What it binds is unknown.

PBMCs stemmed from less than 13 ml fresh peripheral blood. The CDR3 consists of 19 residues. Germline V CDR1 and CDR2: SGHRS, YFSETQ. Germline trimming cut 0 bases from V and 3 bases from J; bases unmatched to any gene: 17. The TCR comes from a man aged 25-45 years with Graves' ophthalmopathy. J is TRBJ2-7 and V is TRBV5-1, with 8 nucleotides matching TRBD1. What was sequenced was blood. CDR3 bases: TGCGCCAGCAGCTTGGGAGGTTGGTACCGGACAGGGATCGTCTACGAGCAGTACTTC. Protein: CASSLGGWYRTGIVYEQYF.